Below are 21 T cell receptor beta chains sequenced from a single sample in a study of early T cells in non-severe SARS-CoV-2 infection. One entry per CDR3 protein results from TCRdb running MiXCR on the 5' RACE reads. Of 36,000 or so distinct CDR3 sequences in the sample, around 3.9% were seen once. Sequencing input: whole blood. The receptors derive from an adult who was a healthcare worker with PCR-confirmed SARS-CoV-2 infection or an uninfected control (not recorded which).

This clonotype was observed many times. V usage is TRBV5-1 and J usage is TRBJ2-7; tentative D call: TRBD2 (6 bases). This CDR3 is built from 18 residues. Trimming took 3 bases from V and 0 from J, leaving 22 bases between them. Germline lookup yields CDR1 SGHRS and CDR2 YFSETQ. The CDR3 region has the DNA TGCGCCAGCAGCTCCCGGAGGGAGGCGTCCCGCAGCTCCTACGAGCAGTACTTC. Its translation is CASSSRREASRSSYEQYF.

This clonotype was counted ten times or more. The rearrangement links TRBV6-1 to TRBJ2-5, with unresolved D. Germline-derived CDR1 and CDR2 are MNHNS and SASEGT. This CDR3 has 15 amino acids. V was shortened by 5 bases and J by 1 base, with 14 bases between the two germline ends. The DNA of the CDR3 is TGTGCCAGCAGTAGCTTCTACAGAGTCCAAGAGACCCAGTACTTC. Protein product: CASSSFYRVQETQYF.

In its sample, this clonotype was seen many times. The chain combines TRBV28 with TRBJ2-7, with 7 positions matching TRBD2. The V gene's germline CDR1 is MDHEN and CDR2 SYDVKM. This CDR3 contains 12 residues. Germline trimming cut 7 bases from V and 4 bases from J; bases unmatched to any gene: 4. CDR3 in amino acids: CASKLAEYEQYF. The CDR3 DNA follows: TGTGCCAGCAAGCTAGCGGAGTACGAGCAGTACTTC. Combining the CDR3 with reference TRBV28 and TRBJ2-7 gives the whole variable domain DVKVTQSSRYLVKRTGEKVFLECVQDMDHENMFWYRQDPGLGLRLIYFSYDVKMKEKGDIPEGYSVSREKKERFSLILESASTNQTSMYLCASKLAEYEQYFGPGTRLTVT.

This clonotype showed up just a few times. The CDR3 sequence is CASRTGGANYGYTF. The DNA of the CDR3 is TGTGCCAGCAGAACCGGGGGCGCCAACTATGGCTACACCTTC. This chain links TRBV28 with TRBJ1-2; D perhaps matches TRBD1 (6 bases). Trimming stripped 6 bases from V and 2 bases from J, with 13 bases between. This CDR3 spans 14 amino acids. Germline loops: CDR1 MDHEN, CDR2 SYDVKM.

This clonotype was recorded at least ten times. The CDR3 here is CASSQDRDSPQHF. The CDR3 bases are TGTGCCAGCAGCCAAGATCGGGACAGTCCCCAGCATTTT. This chain joins TRBV4-2 and TRBJ1-5, with TRBD1 matching over 7 bases. V lost 0 bases to trimming and J lost 10 bases; unmatched junction nucleotides: 3. Germline V CDR1 and CDR2: LGHNA, YNFKEQ. There are 13 residues in the CDR3.

This clonotype was detected many times. The chain is built from TRBV28 and TRBJ2-7; D is perhaps TRBD2 (5 bases). Trimming left V 3 bases short and J 7 bases short, with 7 bases between. The germline V gene encodes CDR1 MDHEN and CDR2 SYDVKM. This CDR3 has 11 residues. DNA of the CDR3: TGTGCCAGCAGTTTTGGGGAGGAGCAGTACTTC. This codes for CASSFGEEQYF.

This clonotype was seen a handful of times. The chain joins TRBV6-5 to TRBJ2-3, with 11 bases matching TRBD2. The CDR3 length is 18 residues. With V trimmed by 6 bases and J by 4 bases, 15 bases remained unmatched. From germline, CDR1 is MNHEY and CDR2 SVGAGI. The CDR3 DNA is TGTGCCAGCAGCCTAGACGCATCCGGGACTAGCGGCGCAGATACGCAGTATTTT. Its translation is CASSLDASGTSGADTQYF.

The sample holds many counts of this clonotype. The chain joins TRBV4-3 to TRBJ1-2; TRBD1 matches 7 bases. Per germline, CDR1 LGHNA and CDR2 YSLEER. Trimming cost V 3 bases and J 4 bases; bases outside gene matches: 8. The CDR3 has 15 amino acids. The CDR3 region has the DNA TGCGCCAGCAGCCAGTCCCAGGGGGGATCCTATGGCTACACCTTC. It translates to CASSQSQGGSYGYTF.

This clonotype was detected ten times or more. The genes are TRBV14 and TRBJ2-7, with D possibly being TRBD2 (6 bases). Germline values: CDR1 SGHDN, CDR2 FVKESK. V lost 4 bases and J lost 4, with 17 bases in between. The CDR3 is 15 amino acids. The CDR3 DNA reads TGTGCCAGCAGCCTAGGGGCTGCACGGGGGTACGAGCAGTACTTC. Translated: CASSLGAARGYEQYF.

Ten or more counts support this clonotype. The chain couples TRBV4-2 to TRBJ1-3, with 7 positions matching TRBD1. The germline V gene has CDR1 LGHNA and CDR2 YNFKEQ. The junction had 4 bases not matched to a gene; V was cut back by 4 bases and J by 4 bases. This CDR3 has 14 residues. This CDR3 reads CASSPDREGNTIYF. CDR3 in DNA: TGTGCCAGCAGCCCTGACAGGGAGGGAAACACCATATATTTT.

This clonotype was seen many times. CDR3 sequence reads: CASSSQNSATNEKLFF. DNA of the CDR3: TGCGCCAGCAGCTCCCAGAACAGCGCAACTAATGAAAAACTGTTTTTT. The chain links TRBV5-1 to TRBJ1-4; D is undetermined. Germline V CDR1 and CDR2: SGHRS, YFSETQ. The CDR3 runs 16 residues. Between the trimmed V and J ends, which lost 3 bases and 0 bases, there was a span of 12 bases.

The gene calls are TRBV6-6 and TRBJ2-3, with 8 bases fitting TRBD1. The CDR3 consists of 15 residues. V shed 8 bases, J shed 3 bases, and the junction held 10 bases outside the gene matches. Germline CDR1 MNHNY, CDR2 SVGAGI (reference sequence). In DNA, the CDR3 is TGTGCCAGCGGCCCAGGGGGCGCCGGTACAGATACGCAGTATTTT. It codes for CASGPGGAGTDTQYF.

This clonotype was seen ten or more times. This rearrangement joins TRBV5-4 to TRBJ2-3, with 10 bases lining up with TRBD2. The CDR3 extends over 16 amino acids. Trimming cost V 2 bases and J 2 bases; bases outside gene matches: 5. Germline V gives CDR1 SGHNT, CDR2 YYREEE (reference sequence). CDR3 amino acids: CASSFRLAGDTDTQYF. The CDR3 DNA is TGTGCCAGCAGCTTTCGCCTAGCGGGGGACACAGATACGCAGTATTTT.

This clonotype was detected many times. The chain carries TRBV6-4 and TRBJ2-6; maybe TRBD2 (6 bases). The CDR3 length is 16 residues. V lost 0 bases, J lost 0 bases, and 6 bases lay in between. Per the germline V gene, CDR1 is MRHNA and CDR2 is SNTAGT. CDR3 protein: CASSDSSGSGANVLTF. Here the CDR3 DNA reads TGTGCCAGCAGTGACTCTAGCGGCTCTGGGGCCAACGTCCTGACTTTC.

This clonotype has more than one count but fewer than ten. The V call is TRBV30, the J call TRBJ1-5; 9 positions agree with TRBD1. V trimming: 7 bases; J trimming: 5 bases; junction bases outside the gene matches: 6. The CDR3 has 13 residues. Per the germline V gene, CDR1 is GTSNPN and CDR2 is SVGIG (reference sequence). CDR3 DNA: TGTGCCTCCCGGGACAGGGTTGATCAGCCCCAGCATTTT. Residues: CASRDRVDQPQHF.

This clonotype was recorded at least ten times. The chain combines TRBV7-6 with TRBJ2-2, with D possibly matching TRBD2 (6 bases). The germline CDR1 and CDR2 sequences are SGHVS and FNYEAQ. Trimming cost V 6 bases and J 2 bases, with 13 bases left between them. The CDR3 contains 15 residues. Here the CDR3 reads CASRRLAENTGELFF. Here the CDR3 DNA reads TGTGCCAGCAGGAGGTTAGCGGAAAACACCGGGGAGCTGTTTTTT. Supplemented by reference TRBV7-6 and TRBJ2-2, the full variable domain reads GAGVSQSPRYKVTKRGQDVALRCDPISGHVSLYWYRQALGQGPEFLTYFNYEAQQDKSGLPNDRFSAERPEGSISTLTIQRTEQRDSAMYRCASRRLAENTGELFFGEGSRLTVL.

This clonotype was detected ten times or more. This chain uses TRBV2 with TRBJ2-6, with a possible D match to TRBD1 (6 bases). The V end lost 6 bases, the J end lost 0 bases, and 18 bases lay between the germline ends. The CDR3 has 18 residues. Germline V CDR1 and CDR2: SNHLY, FYNNEI. Here the CDR3 DNA reads TGTGCCAGCAGCCAGACAGGAACTTTTGCCTCTGGGGCCAACGTCCTGACTTTC. Translated: CASSQTGTFASGANVLTF.

This chain uses TRBV5-1 with TRBJ1-4; TRBD1 matches 9 bases. The length of the CDR3 is 15 residues. V gave up 4 bases and J gave up 7 bases; unmatched junction bases: 8. Germline V gene lookup returns CDR1 SGHRS and CDR2 YFSETQ. The CDR3 DNA reads TGCGCCAGCAGCCCCCGGGGACAGGGCGGTGAAAAACTGTTTTTT. It encodes CASSPRGQGGEKLFF.

This clonotype has a count of ten or more. The chain links TRBV10-3 to TRBJ2-7, with 7 nucleotides matching TRBD1. V lost 2 bases, J lost 1 base, and 11 bases stayed unmatched. The germline CDR1 and CDR2 sequences are ENHRY and SYGVKD. The length of the CDR3 is 17 residues. CDR3 coding DNA: TGTGCCATCAGTGAGACAGGGGTATCATTGCGGTCCTACGAGCAGTACTTC. Its translation is CAISETGVSLRSYEQYF.

This clonotype was counted at least ten times. The chain uses TRBV5-1 and TRBJ2-7; 10 bases agree with TRBD2. Germline V gene data show CDR1 as SGHRS and CDR2 as YFSETQ. The CDR3 runs 17 residues. V trimming: 4 bases; J trimming: 0 bases; junction bases outside the gene matches: 10. CDR3 sequence reads: CASSPASGGVRSYEQYF. The CDR3 DNA reads TGCGCCAGCAGCCCCGCAAGCGGGGGGGTGCGCTCCTACGAGCAGTACTTC.

This rearrangement joins TRBV9 to TRBJ2-1, with unresolved D. Trimming shortened V by 3 bases and J by 8 bases, and 9 bases separated the two germline ends. The CDR3 has 12 residues. The germline V gene has CDR1 SGDLS and CDR2 YYNGEE. CDR3 region: CASSGLLDEQFF. The CDR3 DNA is TGTGCCAGCAGCGGACTCCTGGATGAGCAGTTCTTC. Full variable domain (outside the CDR3, taken from reference TRBV9 and TRBJ2-1): DSGVTQTPKHLITATGQRVTLRCSPRSGDLSVYWYQQSLDQGLQFLIQYYNGEERAKGNILERFSAQQFPDLHSELNLSSLELGDSALYFCASSGLLDEQFFGPGTRLTVL.